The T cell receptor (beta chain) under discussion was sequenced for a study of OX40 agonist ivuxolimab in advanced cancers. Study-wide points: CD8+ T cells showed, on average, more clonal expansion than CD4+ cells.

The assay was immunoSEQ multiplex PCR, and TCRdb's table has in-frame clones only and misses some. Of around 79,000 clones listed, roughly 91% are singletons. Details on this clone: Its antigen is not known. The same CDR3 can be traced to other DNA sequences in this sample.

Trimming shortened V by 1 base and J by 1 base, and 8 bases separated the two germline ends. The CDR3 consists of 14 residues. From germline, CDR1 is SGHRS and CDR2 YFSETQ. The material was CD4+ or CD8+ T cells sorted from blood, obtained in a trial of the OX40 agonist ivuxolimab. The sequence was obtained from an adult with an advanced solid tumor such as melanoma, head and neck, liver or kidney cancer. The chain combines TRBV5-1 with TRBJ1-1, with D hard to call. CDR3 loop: CASSLQTGNTEAFF. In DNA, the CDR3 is TGCGCCAGCAGCTTGCAGACGGGGAACACTGAAGCTTTCTTT.